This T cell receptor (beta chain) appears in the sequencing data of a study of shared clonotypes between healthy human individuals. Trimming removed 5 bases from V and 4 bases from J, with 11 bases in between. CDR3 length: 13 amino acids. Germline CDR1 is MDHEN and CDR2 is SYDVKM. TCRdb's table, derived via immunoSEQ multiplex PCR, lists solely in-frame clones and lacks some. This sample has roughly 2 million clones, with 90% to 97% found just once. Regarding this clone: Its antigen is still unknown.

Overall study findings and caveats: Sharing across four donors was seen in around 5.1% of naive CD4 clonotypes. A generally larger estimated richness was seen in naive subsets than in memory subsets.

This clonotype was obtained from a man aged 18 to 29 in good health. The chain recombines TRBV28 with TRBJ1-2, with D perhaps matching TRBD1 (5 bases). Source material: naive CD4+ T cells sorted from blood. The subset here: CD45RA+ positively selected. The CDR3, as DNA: TGTGCCAGCAGTGCCGGGGCGACCTATGGCTACACCTTC. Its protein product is CASSAGATYGYTF.